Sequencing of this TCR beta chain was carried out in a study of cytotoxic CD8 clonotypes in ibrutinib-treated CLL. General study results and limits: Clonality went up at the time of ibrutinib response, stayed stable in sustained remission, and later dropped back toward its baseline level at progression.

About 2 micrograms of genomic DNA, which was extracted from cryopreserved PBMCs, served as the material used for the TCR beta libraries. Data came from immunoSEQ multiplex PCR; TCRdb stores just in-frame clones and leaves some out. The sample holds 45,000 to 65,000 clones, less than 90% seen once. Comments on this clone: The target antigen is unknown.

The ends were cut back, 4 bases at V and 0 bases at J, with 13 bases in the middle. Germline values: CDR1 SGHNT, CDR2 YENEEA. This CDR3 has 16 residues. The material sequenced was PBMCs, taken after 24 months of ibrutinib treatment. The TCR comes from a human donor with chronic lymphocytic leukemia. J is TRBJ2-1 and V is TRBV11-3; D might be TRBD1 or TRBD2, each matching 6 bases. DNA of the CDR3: TGTGCCAGCAGCTGCATGGAGGGGGACTCCTACAATGAGCAGTTCTTC. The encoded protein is CASSCMEGDSYNEQFF.